This T cell receptor beta chain emerged from a study of Graves' ophthalmopathy and Graves' hyperthyroidism listed by TCRdb under 2018. For the wider study: Hyperthyroidism was defined as stable when no progression to ophthalmopathy occurred within 18 months of follow-up. Once sampling was done, hyperthyroidism patients were given methimazole at a starting dose of 30 mg daily, while ophthalmopathy patients were given high-dose intravenous methylprednisolone. The study used TCR beta repertoire signatures to distinguish Graves' ophthalmopathy from Graves' hyperthyroidism and to predict progression to ophthalmopathy. In total, some 130 blood samples were TCR-sequenced: 40 to 45 ophthalmopathy, some 75 hyperthyroidism and about 17 hyperthyroidism-to-ophthalmopathy patients. A discovery set of 100 patients (around 40 ophthalmopathy, 55 to 65 stable hyperthyroidism) was enrolled to explore V-J signatures distinguishing ophthalmopathy from hyperthyroidism. In over 5 hyperthyroidism patients, the T-cell repertoire of thyroid tissue was compared with the T-cell repertoire of blood. The independent validation cohort included 18 to 20 hyperthyroidism patients plus 17 patients who later progressed from hyperthyroidism to ophthalmopathy.

Hyperthyroidism patients were newly diagnosed, were aged 18 to 65 years, and had a disease duration under 2 months. Anyone with other autoimmune diseases, uncontrolled infections, pregnancy or lactation was excluded from the study. Clinical symptoms, serum thyroxine, TRAb, thyroid ultrasound and orbital computed tomography were used for diagnosis. Total RNA was extracted with Trizol reagent and quality-checked on an Agilent 2100 Bioanalyzer. At the junction V is shortened by 7 bases and J by 6 bases; bases outside the gene matches: 14. Including cysteine and phenylalanine, the CDR3 has 15 amino acids. The sequence is cut down to CDR3 DNA, 45 bases in frame from base 1. According to the germline V gene (reference sequence), CDR1 reads SEHNR and CDR2 reads FQNEAQ. This clonotype was recorded at least ten times. What this receptor recognizes is not known. No base-level quality is on record; no much larger clone is a single base apart.

TCR beta CDR3 regions were amplified from RNA transcripts for repertoire sequencing. The first round of RT-PCR was done with HTBI primers and the Qiagen OneStep RT-PCR kit, and was followed by a second round of multiplex PCR, then size selection and purification. Libraries were sequenced paired-end with 100 bp reads on an Illumina HiSeq2000. On the authors' methods: SOAPnuke was used to process the reads, removing any read that contained adapters or uncalled bases, had a mean Phred below 15, or lacked an exact match to the constant primer or identifier. High-quality paired reads were merged with COPE v1.2.5. Unique nucleotide sequences were defined as clonotypes and aligned to IMGT TRB V, D and J references using MiTCR v1.1. Analysis was restricted to V-J combinations with a frequency above 0.0001, which covered 99.2% of repertoires. For each V-J combination, a TCR clonal expansion and chaos score was defined as the ratio of F50 clonal expansion to chaos observed in the TCRdist matrix. Welch's t-statistics and random forest were used to narrow the features down to about a dozen V-J combinations, which were then fed into a naive Bayes classifier. The similarity between thyroid and blood repertoires was quantified using the Morisita-Horn index. TCRdb reanalyzed the raw reads on its own, using fastp at Q25 for trimming and MiXCR for clone calling, and kept in-frame beta chains. Records with the same CDR3 protein are collapsed into one entry carrying the most frequent genes and DNA. TCRdb assigned the V and J calls; the authors' analysis was not used. The sample data list about 550,000 distinct CDR3 sequences, and less than 45% of these were observed just once. The ten largest clones add up to approximately 4.1% of the sample.

Overall study results and their limits: In validation, the model predicted ophthalmopathy progression with about 64% sensitivity and about 73% specificity; roughly 11 predicted patients were CT-confirmed with GO in a median of approximately 6.2 months. In cross-validation, the 13-signature model distinguished ophthalmopathy from stable hyperthyroidism with around 90% sensitivity and 81.08% specificity, while in the test set the corresponding values were 80% and 75%. Most expanded thyroid clonotypes with frequency above 0.001 were also detected in blood, suggesting blood repertoires may reflect the thyroid immune response. Sample size was not predetermined statistically, and investigators were not blinded to group allocation.

The sequenced material came from peripheral blood or thyroid tissue (not recorded which). The chain is assembled from TRBV7-9 and TRBJ2-7, and 8 bases in between align with TRBD2. This receptor was identified in an adult man with Graves' hyperthyroidism. This receptor carries the CDR3 CASTTVGFGGAEQYF. The nucleotide sequence is given as TGTGCCAGCACTACGGTAGGCTTCGGGGGGGCCGAGCAGTACTTC.